A single sample is the source of the 30 T cell receptor beta chains below, sequenced in a study of cytomegalovirus exposure and HLA in healthy donors. PCR amplification relied on 60 Vbeta primers (plus 13 Jbeta primers). Assay: immunoSEQ multiplex PCR; the TCRdb copy retains only in-frame clones and omits some. The sample holds 150,000 to 200,000 clones; about 86% are singletons and the top ten take approximately 2%. The sequenced material came from PBMCs. The receptor source for this set is a woman aged 30 to 39 in good health and CMV-seronegative.

In this sample, this clone turned up once. The V gene is TRBV7-6, the J gene TRBJ1-3; D gene uncertain. V dropped 5 bases and J dropped 0 bases, with 14 bases sitting between them. Germline V lookup: CDR1 SGHVS, CDR2 FNYEAQ. The CDR3 is 16 residues long. In DNA, the CDR3 is TGTGCCAGCAGCGACGGCAGGCCCTTCTCTGGAAACACCATATATTTT. This codes for CASSDGRPFSGNTIYF.

This chain joins TRBV4-1 and TRBJ2-7, with TRBD2 as a possible D gene (5 bases). CDR1 is MGHRA, CDR2 YSYEKL, per germline. The V end was cut by 1 base, the J end by 5 bases, with 12 bases between. This CDR3 contains 14 residues. CDR3 sequence: CASSQGRTLDEQYF. As DNA, the CDR3 is TGCGCCAGCAGCCAAGGTCGGACTCTGGACGAGCAGTACTTC.

V and J are TRBV2 and TRBJ2-1, with D possibly matching TRBD1 (5 bases). The V and J ends lost 1 base and 7 bases respectively, with 14 bases between them. The CDR3 covers 15 residues. Per the germline V gene, CDR1 is SNHLY and CDR2 is FYNNEI. The CDR3 spells CASSEGGRLGNEQFF. In DNA, the CDR3 is TGTGCCAGCAGTGAAGGGGGCCGTTTAGGAAATGAGCAGTTCTTC.

The rearrangement links TRBV9 to TRBJ1-2; D call uncertain. Trimming stripped 0 bases from V and 4 bases from J, with 7 bases between. The germline CDR1 and CDR2 sequences are SGDLS and YYNGEE. The CDR3 runs to 13 residues. CDR3 DNA sequence: TGTGCCAGCAGCGTAGGCTCGGGCTATGGCTACACCTTC. This translates into CASSVGSGYGYTF.

The chain recombines TRBV7-8 with TRBJ2-5; 11 bases align to TRBD1. Germline V gene sequence: CDR1 SGHVS, CDR2 FQNEAQ. CDR3 length equals 14 residues. Unmatched junction bases numbered 3, after V lost 3 bases and J lost 6 bases. This CDR3 is CASSFGQGAQTQYF. DNA of the CDR3: TGTGCCAGCAGCTTCGGACAGGGGGCCCAGACCCAGTACTTC.

The chain joins TRBV2 to TRBJ1-1, with a tentative D call TRBD1 (6 bases). The CDR3 is made up of 13 amino acids. The V end was cut by 4 bases, the J end by 1 base, with 7 bases between. The germline V gene has CDR1 SNHLY and CDR2 FYNNEI. The CDR3 sequence: CASSADRNTEAFF. The CDR3 bases are TGTGCCAGCAGTGCGGACAGGAACACTGAAGCTTTCTTT.

V gene TRBV29-1 combines with J gene TRBJ2-5; 10 positions agree with TRBD2. V lost 5 bases and J lost 4; bases outside the gene matches: 7. Germline lookup yields CDR1 SQVTM and CDR2 ANQGSEA. This CDR3 has 14 residues. CDR3 coding DNA: TGCAGCGTTTCGAGCGGGGGGGCCACAGAGACCCAGTACTTC. Protein product: CSVSSGGATETQYF. The full variable domain, with the rest looked up from reference TRBV29-1 and TRBJ2-5, is SAVISQKPSRDICQRGTSLTIQCQVDSQVTMMFWYRQQPGQSLTLIATANQGSEATYESGFVIDKFPISRPNLTFSTLTVSNMSPEDSSIYLCSVSSGGATETQYFGPGTRLLVL.

The V gene is TRBV14, the J gene TRBJ2-1; D is possibly TRBD1 (6 bases). Germline CDR1 reads SGHDN; CDR2 reads FVKESK. V lost 4 bases, J lost 10 bases, and 17 bases lay in between. The CDR3 is 14 amino acids. The CDR3 DNA reads as TGTGCCAGCAGCCCTACAGGGCTTCTCGGGGAGCAGTTCTTC. Translation gives CASSPTGLLGEQFF.

This chain connects TRBV19 to TRBJ2-7, with 9 bases fitting TRBD2. Trimming removed 3 bases from V and 2 bases from J; junction bases left unmatched: 8. The germline gives CDR1 LNHDA, CDR2 SQIVND (reference sequence). There are 16 residues in the CDR3. CDR3 amino acids: CASSIRLAEKPYEQYF. Here the CDR3 DNA reads TGTGCCAGTAGTATCCGACTAGCGGAGAAACCCTACGAGCAGTACTTC.

V gene TRBV5-1 combines with J gene TRBJ2-2; perhaps TRBD2 as D (7 bases). The CDR3 totals 16 residues. Trimming took 2 bases from V and 2 from J, leaving 13 bases between them. Germline CDR1 and CDR2: SGHRS and YFSETQ. The CDR3 DNA reads as TGCGCCAGCAGCTTCCGAGGGGGGGCCAACACCGGGGAGCTGTTTTTT. It specifies CASSFRGGANTGELFF.

The rearrangement uses TRBV19 and TRBJ1-4, with D perhaps matching TRBD1 (5 bases). V shed 4 bases and J shed 7 bases, with 22 bases lying between them. The CDR3 totals 17 residues. Looked up from germline, CDR1 is LNHDA and CDR2 is SQIVND (reference sequence). The CDR3 sequence: CASSTTNFLDIGEKLFF. The CDR3 DNA reads as TGTGCCAGTAGTACAACCAATTTTTTGGACATAGGTGAAAAACTGTTTTTT. Full variable domain (remainder filled in from reference TRBV19 and TRBJ1-4): DGGITQSPKYLFRKEGQNVTLSCEQNLNHDAMYWYRQDPGQGLRLIYYSQIVNDFQKGDIAEGYSVSREKKESFPLTVTSAQKNPTAFYLCASSTTNFLDIGEKLFFGSGTQLSVL.

This clone was recorded once. The chain employs TRBV7-9 and TRBJ1-1; a weak D match, TRBD1 (5 bases). This CDR3 is 14 amino acids long. V shed 3 bases and J shed 5 bases, with 13 bases lying between them. Germline-derived CDR1 and CDR2 are SEHNR and FQNEAQ (reference sequence). The CDR3 DNA follows: TGTGCCAGCAGCTTCCCCCAGGGCCGGACTGAAGCTTTCTTT. Protein sequence: CASSFPQGRTEAFF.

This chain uses TRBV7-2 with TRBJ1-1; possibly TRBD1 for D (5 bases). The CDR3 covers 16 residues. V lost 2 bases, J lost 6 bases, and 19 bases lay in between. Germline V gives CDR1 SGHTA, CDR2 FQGNSA. In nucleotides, the CDR3 is TGTGCCAGCAGCTTATCCCCGGCAGGGCGAATTTCTGAAGCTTTCTTT. Translation gives CASSLSPAGRISEAFF.

The rearrangement uses TRBV7-9 and TRBJ2-5, with 11 bases that match TRBD2. Germline V gene lookup returns CDR1 SEHNR and CDR2 FQNEAQ (reference sequence). The CDR3 contains 19 residues. V lost 0 bases, J lost 7 bases, and 16 bases stayed unmatched. In DNA form, the CDR3 reads TGTGCCAGCAGCTTAGCGCTGACTAGCGGGGACCCCGATCGCAGGACCCAGTACTTC. This sequence encodes CASSLALTSGDPDRRTQYF.

Only one count was recorded for this clone. The V call is TRBV9, the J call TRBJ1-6; 7 nucleotides align to TRBD1. CDR1 and CDR2 from the germline V gene are SGDLS and YYNGEE. The ends lost 5 bases at V and 6 bases at J; junction bases unmatched: 8. The CDR3 loop spans 15 amino acids. The CDR3 loop reads CASRAGTASNSPLHF. CDR3 coding DNA: TGTGCCAGCAGAGCCGGGACAGCGAGTAATTCACCCCTCCACTTT.

The chain is built from TRBV10-1 and TRBJ2-5; D perhaps matches TRBD1 (6 bases). Trimming left V 3 bases short and J 5 bases short, with 13 bases between. The V gene's germline CDR1 is WNHNN and CDR2 SYGVQD (reference sequence). The CDR3 contains 14 residues. CDR3 coding DNA: TGCGCCAGCAGTGAATCAGGGGACGGCGAGACCCAGTACTTC. It is translated as CASSESGDGETQYF.

This CDR3 is CASSTTSGTAYGYTF. In DNA, the CDR3 is TGTGCCAGTAGTACAACTAGCGGGACAGCCTATGGCTACACCTTC. The chain has TRBV19 and TRBJ1-2; TRBD1 agrees at 7 bases. The V segment lost 4 bases and the J segment 4 bases; nucleotides outside the gene matches: 9. Looked up from germline, CDR1 is LNHDA and CDR2 is SQIVND (reference sequence). The CDR3 is made up of 15 amino acids.

This clone was seen only once. J is TRBJ1-2 and V is TRBV5-1, with a tentative D call TRBD1 (5 bases). This CDR3 region has 13 residues. The ends were cut back, 2 bases at V and 7 bases at J, with 12 bases in the middle. Looked up from germline, CDR1 is SGHRS and CDR2 is YFSETQ. The CDR3 region is CASSFGGSGGYTF. In DNA form, the CDR3 reads TGCGCCAGCAGCTTCGGGGGGTCTGGTGGCTACACCTTC. The full variable domain, its missing parts supplied by reference TRBV5-1 and TRBJ1-2, is KAGVTQTPRYLIKTRGQQVTLSCSPISGHRSVSWYQQTPGQGLQFLFEYFSETQRNKGNFPGRFSGRQFSNSRSEMNVSTLELGDSALYLCASSFGGSGGYTFGSGTRLTVV.

The CDR3: CASSDRDRNTEAFF. CDR3 nucleotide sequence: TGTGCCAGCAGTGACCGGGACAGGAACACTGAAGCTTTCTTT. J is TRBJ1-1 and V is TRBV6-1; 7 bases agree with TRBD1. The germline V gene has CDR1 MNHNS and CDR2 SASEGT. This CDR3 is built from 14 residues. The V segment lost 3 bases and the J segment 1 base; nucleotides outside the gene matches: 2.

This clone was detected only once. The V and J genes are TRBV6-6 and TRBJ1-1; D gene uncertain. Germline V gene data show CDR1 as MNHNY and CDR2 as SVGAGI (reference sequence). Trimming left V 5 bases short and J 3 bases short, with 10 bases between. CDR3 length: 13 amino acids. CDR3 coding DNA: TGTGCCAGCAGTCCGGGAAGTCACACTGAAGCTTTCTTT. This gives the protein CASSPGSHTEAFF.

This clone was seen a single time. The V call is TRBV28, the J call TRBJ2-1; 10 bases fit TRBD2. Germline loops: CDR1 MDHEN, CDR2 SYDVKM. The trim removed 7 bases at V and 3 bases at J, leaving 6 bases unmatched. The CDR3 covers 15 residues. The CDR3 nucleotides read TGTGCCAGCACCAAAAGCGGGGGGGACTACAATGAGCAGTTCTTC. Its translation is CASTKSGGDYNEQFF.

The rearrangement joins TRBV11-2 to TRBJ1-3, with 8 bases matching TRBD1. Germline-derived CDR1 and CDR2 are SGHAT and FQNNGV. J lost 0 bases, V lost 3 bases, and 7 bases had no gene match. The CDR3 totals 17 residues. The CDR3 DNA reads TGTGCCAGCAGCTTGGGGACAGGCCCACACTCTGGAAACACCATATATTTT. Amino acids: CASSLGTGPHSGNTIYF.

As concerns this clone: Other DNA sequences in the same sample also yield this CDR3. The chain couples TRBV4-3 to TRBJ2-6; D is possibly TRBD1 (8 bases). The germline CDR1 and CDR2 sequences are LGHNA and YSLEER. V was trimmed by 2 bases and J by 4 bases, leaving 24 bases between them. The CDR3 is 20 amino acids. The DNA of the CDR3 is TGCGCCAGCAGCCAATCCATGGGCGCACAGGGGGGGACCGGGGCCAACGTCCTGACTTTC. Its translation: CASSQSMGAQGGTGANVLTF.

The V gene is TRBV15, the J gene TRBJ1-1, with TRBD1 matching over 9 bases. The CDR3 extends over 14 amino acids. Germline-derived CDR1 and CDR2 are LNHNV and YYDKDF (reference sequence). V dropped 3 bases and J dropped 7; count of bases not matched to a gene: 6. CDR3 residues: CATSSKQGANEAFF. Here the CDR3 DNA reads TGTGCCACCAGCAGTAAACAGGGGGCGAATGAAGCTTTCTTT.

The chain has TRBV7-2 and TRBJ2-7, with 8 bases identical to TRBD1. From germline, CDR1 is SGHTA and CDR2 FQGNSA. Unmatched junction bases numbered 3, after V lost 1 base and J lost 7 bases. The CDR3 runs 13 residues. The CDR3 is CASSLGQGREQYF. The CDR3 DNA follows: TGTGCCAGCAGCTTAGGACAGGGGAGAGAGCAGTACTTC. Based on the CDR3 plus reference TRBV7-2 and TRBJ2-7, the full variable domain is GAGVSQSPSNKVTEKGKDVELRCDPISGHTALYWYRQSLGQGLEFLIYFQGNSAPDKSGLPSDRFSAERTGGSVSTLTIQRTQQEDSAVYLCASSLGQGREQYFGPGTRLTVT.

The rearrangement joins TRBV5-1 to TRBJ2-3; no clear D. With 2 bases removed from V and 2 bases from J, the gap between germline ends came to 9 bases. Germline assignment: CDR1 SGHRS and CDR2 YFSETQ. This CDR3 spans 14 amino acids. DNA of the CDR3: TGCGCCAGCAGCTTTGACGGGTACACAGATACGCAGTATTTT. This encodes CASSFDGYTDTQYF.

This rearrangement joins TRBV12-5 to TRBJ1-6, with TRBD1 matching 8 bases. The CDR3 loop spans 15 amino acids. The junction had 5 bases not matched to a gene; V was cut back by 7 bases and J by 3 bases. CDR1 is LGHNT and CDR2 is FRNRAP in the germline V gene. This CDR3 reads CASALGQGYNSPLHF. In nucleotides, the CDR3 is TGTGCTAGTGCCCTCGGACAGGGCTATAATTCACCCCTCCACTTT.

The chain links TRBV4-3 to TRBJ2-7, with no clear D. The CDR3 consists of 16 residues. The V and J ends lost 0 bases and 3 bases respectively, with 15 bases between them. Germline V gene lookup returns CDR1 LGHNA and CDR2 YSLEER. CDR3 in amino acids: CASSQDLAALNYEQYF. CDR3 coding DNA: TGCGCCAGCAGCCAAGATCTGGCGGCCCTAAACTACGAGCAGTACTTC.

The chain joins TRBV5-1 to TRBJ1-2; no clear D. The germline gives CDR1 SGHRS, CDR2 YFSETQ. This CDR3 is built from 17 residues. Trimming cost V 7 bases and J 10 bases, with 32 bases left between them. The CDR3, as DNA: TGCGCCAGCTGGGTCGTTACAGACGATTTATGGCTACGAGACTACACCTTC. This gives the protein CASWVVTDDLWLRDYTF.

This chain links TRBV2 with TRBJ2-5; 8 positions match TRBD1. The CDR3 is made up of 14 amino acids. The V segment lost 7 bases and the J segment 7 bases; nucleotides outside the gene matches: 11. CDR1 SNHLY and CDR2 FYNNEI come from the germline V gene. The CDR3 region is CASTLQGASVTQYF. DNA of the CDR3: TGTGCCAGCACGCTCCAGGGGGCCTCGGTGACCCAGTACTTC.